This T cell receptor (beta chain) was obtained from a study of T cell repertoires in cytomegalovirus infection. This clonotype was recorded at least ten times. No antigen is known for it. The CDR3 contains 16 residues. V lost 2 bases and J lost 4; bases outside the gene matches: 9. In TCRdb, the reads were re-called with MiXCR into one record per CDR3 protein. The data show about 830,000 distinct CDR3 sequences, less than 35% seen once. This sample comprised cultured CD8+ T cells from PBMCs, obtained from culture after CMV antigen stimulation. This clonotype originated in a human donor in good health (CMV status not recorded). Some clones in this sample may be carry-over from other donors' samples. This chain uses TRBV12-3 or TRBV12-4 with TRBJ2-3, with 7 nucleotides matching TRBD1. The chain's CDR3 is CASSLLTGSKPDTQYF. In DNA form, the CDR3 reads TGTGCCAGCAGTTTATTGACAGGGTCAAAGCCAGATACGCAGTATTTT.